This TCR beta chain was profiled in a study of neurological immune-mediated disorders. As for the cDNA, it was generated by 5'RACE with 10-nucleotide random UMIs. From the 5' RACE reads, TCRdb called clonotypes with MiXCR, one entry per CDR3 protein. This sample has under 30,000 distinct CDR3 sequences, with over 5% found just once. This clonotype was counted ten times or more. This CDR3 has 15 amino acids. Germline CDR1 reads SGHTA; CDR2 reads FQGTGA. V lost 1 base, J lost 1 base, and 9 bases lay in between. This TCR was recovered from a woman between 35 and 50 years old in good health. The J gene is TRBJ2-3, the V gene TRBV7-3; D may be TRBD2 (5 bases). What was sequenced was PBMCs. CDR3 in amino acids: CASSLNGMGTDTQYF. DNA of the CDR3: TGTGCCAGCAGCTTAAACGGGATGGGCACAGATACGCAGTATTTT.